This TCR beta chain was retrieved from a study of breast tumors, draining lymph nodes, adjacent tissues. Overall study results and limits: Data fit most tumor T cells coming from lymph node, expanding in tumor. Compared with lymph nodes, tumors were less diverse; compared with nontumor tissue, more.

V was clipped by 3 bases and J by 3 bases, with 23 bases between them. CDR3 length: 18 amino acids. In germline, CDR1 is SGHVS, CDR2 FQNEAQ. TCRdb ran MiXCR on the multiplex PCR reads and lists one entry per CDR3 protein. In the table there are about 140,000 distinct CDR3 sequences, 30% to 35% of which are singletons. This clonotype has ten or more counts. No antigen is known for it. Axillary draining lymph nodes of breast cancer patients supplied the node samples. Sequencing input: axillary lymph node tissue. The rearrangement links TRBV7-8 to TRBJ1-2, with D perhaps matching TRBD1 (5 bases). The receptor's source is a female donor with breast cancer. Some clones in this sample may be carry-over from other donors' samples. The CDR3 loop reads CASSLLAGWIGEDYGYTF. CDR3 nucleotides: TGTGCCAGCAGCTTGTTGGCAGGGTGGATCGGAGAGGACTATGGCTACACCTTC. The full variable domain, completed using reference TRBV7-8 and TRBJ1-2, is GAGVSQSPRYKVAKRGQDVALRCDPISGHVSLFWYQQALGQGPEFLTYFQNEAQLDKSGLPSDRFFAERPEGSVSTLKIQRTQQEDSAVYLCASSLLAGWIGEDYGYTFGSGTRLTVV.